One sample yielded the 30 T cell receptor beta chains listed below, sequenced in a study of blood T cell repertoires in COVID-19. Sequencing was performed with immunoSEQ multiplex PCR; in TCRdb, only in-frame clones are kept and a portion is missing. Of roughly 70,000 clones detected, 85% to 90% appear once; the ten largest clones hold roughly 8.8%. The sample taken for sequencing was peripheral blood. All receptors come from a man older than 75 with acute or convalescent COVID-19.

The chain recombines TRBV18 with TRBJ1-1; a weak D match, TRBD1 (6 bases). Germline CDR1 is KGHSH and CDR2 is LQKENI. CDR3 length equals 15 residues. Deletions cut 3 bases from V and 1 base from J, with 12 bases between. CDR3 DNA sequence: TGTGCCAGCTCACCCCTCACAGGGACGAACACTGAAGCTTTCTTT. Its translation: CASSPLTGTNTEAFF.

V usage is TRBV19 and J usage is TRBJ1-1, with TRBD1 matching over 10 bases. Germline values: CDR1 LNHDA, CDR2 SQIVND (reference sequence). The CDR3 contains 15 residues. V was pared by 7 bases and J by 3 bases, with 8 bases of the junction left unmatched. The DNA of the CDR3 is TGTGCCAGTACCTACCGGACAGGGGGTTACACTGAAGCTTTCTTT. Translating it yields CASTYRTGGYTEAFF.

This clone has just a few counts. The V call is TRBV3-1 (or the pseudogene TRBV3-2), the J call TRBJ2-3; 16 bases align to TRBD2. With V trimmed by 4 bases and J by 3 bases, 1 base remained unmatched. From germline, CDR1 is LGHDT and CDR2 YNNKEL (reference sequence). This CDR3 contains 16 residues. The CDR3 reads CASSLGLAGGTDTQYF. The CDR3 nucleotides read TGTGCCAGCAGCCTGGGACTAGCGGGAGGGACAGATACGCAGTATTTT.

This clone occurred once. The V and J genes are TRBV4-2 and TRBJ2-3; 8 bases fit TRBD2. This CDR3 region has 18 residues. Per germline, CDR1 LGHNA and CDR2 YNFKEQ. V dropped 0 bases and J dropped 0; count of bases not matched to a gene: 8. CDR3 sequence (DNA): TGTGCCAGCAGCCAAGATTGGGAGCGGGGGCGGAGCACAGATACGCAGTATTTT. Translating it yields CASSQDWERGRSTDTQYF.

CDR3 residues: CASSSGQGVRTEAFF. The CDR3 DNA follows: TGCGCCAGCAGCTCGGGACAGGGAGTGAGGACTGAAGCTTTCTTT. The chain is built from TRBV5-1 and TRBJ1-1; 9 bases are a match to TRBD1. V was clipped by 3 bases and J by 5 bases; unmatched bases: 8. This CDR3 is 15 amino acids long. CDR1 is SGHRS, CDR2 YFSETQ, per germline.

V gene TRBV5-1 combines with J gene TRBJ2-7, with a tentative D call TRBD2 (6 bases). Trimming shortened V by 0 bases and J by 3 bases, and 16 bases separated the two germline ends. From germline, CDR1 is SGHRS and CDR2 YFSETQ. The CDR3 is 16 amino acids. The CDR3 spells CASSLDIASASYEQYF. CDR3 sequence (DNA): TGCGCCAGCAGCTTGGACATTGCTAGCGCTAGCTACGAGCAGTACTTC.

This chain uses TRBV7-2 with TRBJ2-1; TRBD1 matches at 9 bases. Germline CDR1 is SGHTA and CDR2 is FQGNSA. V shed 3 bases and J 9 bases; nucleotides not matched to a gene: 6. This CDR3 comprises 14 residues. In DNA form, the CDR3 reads TGTGCCAGCAGCTTTCGACAGGGGGTCAGTGAGCAGTTCTTC. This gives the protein CASSFRQGVSEQFF.

The CDR3, as DNA: TGTGCCAGCAGTGAATTGGGCGGGGCCGACCAAGAGACCCAGTACTTC. Protein: CASSELGGADQETQYF. This chain joins TRBV25-1 and TRBJ2-5, with TRBD2 as a possible D gene (6 bases). Trimming left V 1 base short and J 0 bases short, with 12 bases between. The CDR3 totals 16 residues. From germline, CDR1 is MGHDK and CDR2 SYGVNS.

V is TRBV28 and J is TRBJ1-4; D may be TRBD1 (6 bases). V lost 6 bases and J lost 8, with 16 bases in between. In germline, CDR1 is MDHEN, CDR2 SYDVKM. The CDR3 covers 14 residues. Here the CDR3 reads CASSSPAGEEKLFF. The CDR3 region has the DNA TGTGCCAGCAGCTCGCCAGCAGGGGAGGAAAAACTGTTTTTT.

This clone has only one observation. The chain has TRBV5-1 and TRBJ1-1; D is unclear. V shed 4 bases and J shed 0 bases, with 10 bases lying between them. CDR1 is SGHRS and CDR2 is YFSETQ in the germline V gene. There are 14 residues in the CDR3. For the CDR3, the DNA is TGCGCCAGCAGCCGACTAGAGATGAACACTGAAGCTTTCTTT. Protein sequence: CASSRLEMNTEAFF.

The DNA of the CDR3 is TGTGCCAGCAGTAACGACAGGGGTGATGGCTACACCTTC. Its translation is CASSNDRGDGYTF. The chain couples TRBV6-5 to TRBJ1-2; 8 bases map to TRBD1. V shed 5 bases, J shed 6 bases, and the junction held 5 bases outside the gene matches. The CDR3 totals 13 residues. Germline lookup yields CDR1 MNHEY and CDR2 SVGAGI.

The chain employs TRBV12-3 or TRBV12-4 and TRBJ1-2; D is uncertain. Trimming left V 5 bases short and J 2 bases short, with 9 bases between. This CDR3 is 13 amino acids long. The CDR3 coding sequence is TGTGCCAGCAGTGGAGCCGGGAACTATGGCTACACCTTC. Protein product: CASSGAGNYGYTF.

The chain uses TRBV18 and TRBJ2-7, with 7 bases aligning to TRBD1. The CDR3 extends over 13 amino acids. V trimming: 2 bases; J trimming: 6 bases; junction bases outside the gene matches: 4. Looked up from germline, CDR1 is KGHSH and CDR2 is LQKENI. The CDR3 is CASSPRDSSEQYF. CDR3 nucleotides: TGTGCCAGCTCACCAAGGGACAGCAGCGAGCAGTACTTC.

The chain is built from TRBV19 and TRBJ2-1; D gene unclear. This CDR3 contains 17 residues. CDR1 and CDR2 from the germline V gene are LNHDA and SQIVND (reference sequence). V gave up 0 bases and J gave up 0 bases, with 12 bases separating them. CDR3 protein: CASSIDDSSSSYNEQFF. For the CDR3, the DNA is TGTGCCAGTAGTATAGATGACTCTTCGAGCTCCTACAATGAGCAGTTCTTC. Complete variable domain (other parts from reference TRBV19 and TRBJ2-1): DGGITQSPKYLFRKEGQNVTLSCEQNLNHDAMYWYRQDPGQGLRLIYYSQIVNDFQKGDIAEGYSVSREKKESFPLTVTSAQKNPTAFYLCASSIDDSSSSYNEQFFGPGTRLTVL.

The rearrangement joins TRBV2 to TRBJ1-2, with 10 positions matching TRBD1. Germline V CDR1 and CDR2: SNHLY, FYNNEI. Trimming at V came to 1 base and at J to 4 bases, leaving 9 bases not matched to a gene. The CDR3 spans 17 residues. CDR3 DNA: TGTGCCAGCAGTGAAGATCCGACAGGGGGCCCACGCTATGGCTACACCTTC. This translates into CASSEDPTGGPRYGYTF.

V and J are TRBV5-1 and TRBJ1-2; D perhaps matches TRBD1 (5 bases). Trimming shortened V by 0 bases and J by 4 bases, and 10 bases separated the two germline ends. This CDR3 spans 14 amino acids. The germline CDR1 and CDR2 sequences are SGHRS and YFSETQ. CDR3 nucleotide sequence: TGCGCCAGCAGCTTGGGCGGGGGACCCTATGGCTACACCTTC. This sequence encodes CASSLGGGPYGYTF.

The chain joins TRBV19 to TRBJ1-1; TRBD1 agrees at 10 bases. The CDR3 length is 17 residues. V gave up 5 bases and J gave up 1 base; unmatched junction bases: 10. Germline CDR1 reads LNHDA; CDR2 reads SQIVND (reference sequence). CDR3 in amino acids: CASSPRDRGFSNTEAFF. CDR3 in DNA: TGTGCCAGTAGTCCTAGGGACAGGGGATTTTCGAACACTGAAGCTTTCTTT.

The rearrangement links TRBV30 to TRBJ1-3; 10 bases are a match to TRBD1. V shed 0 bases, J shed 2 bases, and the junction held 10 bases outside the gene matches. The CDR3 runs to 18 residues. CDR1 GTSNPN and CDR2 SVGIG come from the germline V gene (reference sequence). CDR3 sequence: CAWSVKGQGREAGNTIYF. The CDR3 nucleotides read TGTGCCTGGAGTGTGAAGGGACAGGGGAGGGAAGCTGGAAACACCATATATTTT.

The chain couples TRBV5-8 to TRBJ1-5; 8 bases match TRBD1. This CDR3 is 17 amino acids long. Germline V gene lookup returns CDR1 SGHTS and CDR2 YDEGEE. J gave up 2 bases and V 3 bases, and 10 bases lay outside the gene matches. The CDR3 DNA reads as TGTGCCAGCAGCTCAAGGACAGGGACAGTAGGCAATCAGCCCCAGCATTTT. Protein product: CASSSRTGTVGNQPQHF.

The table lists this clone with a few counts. The CDR3 DNA is TGCGCCAGCAGCCAAGAGGTAGCGGGGGGCCTAACCGGGGAGCTGTTTTTT. Translating gives CASSQEVAGGLTGELFF. V and J are TRBV4-1 and TRBJ2-2; TRBD2 agrees at 10 bases. Germline V lookup: CDR1 MGHRA, CDR2 YSYEKL. V dropped 0 bases and J dropped 5; count of bases not matched to a gene: 6. The CDR3 covers 17 residues.

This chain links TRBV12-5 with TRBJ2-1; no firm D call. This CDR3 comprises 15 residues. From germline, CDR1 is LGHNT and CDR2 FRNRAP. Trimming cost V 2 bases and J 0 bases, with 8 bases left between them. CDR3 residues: CASGLTSPSYNEQFF. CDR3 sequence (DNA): TGTGCTAGTGGTTTGACTTCCCCCTCCTACAATGAGCAGTTCTTC. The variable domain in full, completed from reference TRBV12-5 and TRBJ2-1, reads DARVTQTPRHKVTEMGQEVTMRCQPILGHNTVFWYRQTMMQGLELLAYFRNRAPLDDSGMPKDRFSAEMPDATLATLKIQPSEPRDSAVYFCASGLTSPSYNEQFFGPGTRLTVL.

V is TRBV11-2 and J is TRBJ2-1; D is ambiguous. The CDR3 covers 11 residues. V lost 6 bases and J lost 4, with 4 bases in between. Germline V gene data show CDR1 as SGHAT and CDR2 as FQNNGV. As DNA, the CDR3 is TGTGCCAGCAGGTCTTACAATGAGCAGTTCTTC. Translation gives CASRSYNEQFF.

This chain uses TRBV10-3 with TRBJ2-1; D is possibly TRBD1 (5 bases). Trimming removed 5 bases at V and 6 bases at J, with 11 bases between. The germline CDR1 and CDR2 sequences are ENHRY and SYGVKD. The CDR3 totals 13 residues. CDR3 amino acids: CAISPDSSNEQFF. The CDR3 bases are TGTGCCATCAGTCCCGACAGCTCCAATGAGCAGTTCTTC.

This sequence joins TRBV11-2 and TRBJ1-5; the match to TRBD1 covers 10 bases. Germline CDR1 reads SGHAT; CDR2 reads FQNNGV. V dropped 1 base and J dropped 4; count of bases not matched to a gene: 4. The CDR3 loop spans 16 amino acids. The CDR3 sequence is CASSLGQGAINQPQHF. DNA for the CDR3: TGTGCCAGCAGCTTAGGACAGGGGGCGATTAATCAGCCCCAGCATTTT.

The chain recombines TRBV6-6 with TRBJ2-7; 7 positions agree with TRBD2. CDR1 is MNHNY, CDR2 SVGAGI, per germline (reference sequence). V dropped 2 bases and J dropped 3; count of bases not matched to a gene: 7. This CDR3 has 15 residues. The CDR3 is CASSYRLTSDYEQYF. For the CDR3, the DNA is TGTGCCAGCAGTTACCGTTTAACTAGCGACTACGAGCAGTACTTC.

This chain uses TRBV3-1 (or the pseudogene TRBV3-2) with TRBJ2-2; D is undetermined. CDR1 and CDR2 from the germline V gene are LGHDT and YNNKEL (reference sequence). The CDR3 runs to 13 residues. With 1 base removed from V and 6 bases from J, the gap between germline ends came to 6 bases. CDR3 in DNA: TGTGCCAGCAGCCAAGGGTTAGCCGGGGAGCTGTTTTTT. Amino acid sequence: CASSQGLAGELFF.

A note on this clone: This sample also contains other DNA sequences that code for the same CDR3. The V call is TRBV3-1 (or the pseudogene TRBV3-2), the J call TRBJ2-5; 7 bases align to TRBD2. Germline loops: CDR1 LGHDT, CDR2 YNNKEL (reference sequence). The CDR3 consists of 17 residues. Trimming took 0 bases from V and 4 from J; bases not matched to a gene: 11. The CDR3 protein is CASSQDSRASGGETQYF. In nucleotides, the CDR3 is TGTGCCAGCAGCCAAGACTCTAGAGCTAGCGGAGGAGAGACCCAGTACTTC.

The CDR3 sequence is CASSLRQGATEAFF. The CDR3 DNA follows: TGTGCCAGCAGCCTCCGACAGGGGGCCACTGAAGCTTTCTTT. This rearrangement joins TRBV3-1 (or the pseudogene TRBV3-2) to TRBJ1-1; 10 bases are a match to TRBD1. CDR3 length: 14 residues. Germline CDR1 is LGHDT and CDR2 is YNNKEL (reference sequence). V shed 4 bases and J 4 bases; nucleotides not matched to a gene: 3.

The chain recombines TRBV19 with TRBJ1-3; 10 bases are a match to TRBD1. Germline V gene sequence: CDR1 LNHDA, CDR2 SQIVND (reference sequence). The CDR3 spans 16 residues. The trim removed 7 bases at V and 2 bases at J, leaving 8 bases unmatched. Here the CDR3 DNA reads TGTGCCAGTACCCTCCCTGGGACAGGGGCTGGAAACACCATATATTTT. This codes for CASTLPGTGAGNTIYF.

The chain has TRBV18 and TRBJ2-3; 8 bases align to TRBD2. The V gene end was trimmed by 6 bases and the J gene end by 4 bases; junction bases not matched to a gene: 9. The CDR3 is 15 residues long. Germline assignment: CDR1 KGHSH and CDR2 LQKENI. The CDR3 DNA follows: TGTGCCAGCTCGTCCCCCCGGGAGGGCCCAGATACGCAGTATTTT. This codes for CASSSPREGPDTQYF.